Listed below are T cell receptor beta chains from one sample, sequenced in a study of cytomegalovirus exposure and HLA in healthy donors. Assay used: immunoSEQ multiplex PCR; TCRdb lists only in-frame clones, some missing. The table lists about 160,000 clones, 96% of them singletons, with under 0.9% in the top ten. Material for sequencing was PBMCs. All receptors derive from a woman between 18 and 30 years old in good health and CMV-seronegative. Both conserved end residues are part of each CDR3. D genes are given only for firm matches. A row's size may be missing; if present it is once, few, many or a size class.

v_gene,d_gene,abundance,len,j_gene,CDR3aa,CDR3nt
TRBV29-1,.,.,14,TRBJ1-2,CSVEEPVAFDGYTF,TGCAGCGTTGAGGAGCCCGTGGCGTTTGATGGCTACACCTTC
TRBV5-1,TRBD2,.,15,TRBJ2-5,CASSLASGAQETQYF,TGCGCCAGCAGCTTGGCTAGCGGGGCTCAAGAGACCCAGTACTTC
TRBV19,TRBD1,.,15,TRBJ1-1,CASSSGQGARTEAFF,TGTGCCAGTAGTTCGGGACAGGGGGCTAGGACTGAAGCTTTCTTT
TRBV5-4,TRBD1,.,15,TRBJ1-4,CASSLDGTVNEKLFF,TGTGCCAGCAGCTTGGACGGGACAGTTAATGAAAAACTGTTTTTT
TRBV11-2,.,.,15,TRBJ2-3,CASSLDRGITDTQYF,TGTGCCAGCAGCTTAGATAGGGGGATCACAGATACGCAGTATTTT
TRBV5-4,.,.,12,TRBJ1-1,CASSTGFTEAFF,TGTGCCAGCAGCACTGGTTTCACTGAAGCTTTCTTT
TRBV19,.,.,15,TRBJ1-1,CASSMLVGVQTEAFF,TGTGCCAGTAGTATGTTGGTAGGGGTACAAACTGAAGCTTTCTTT
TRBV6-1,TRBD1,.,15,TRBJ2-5,CASSGTGELGGTQYF,TGTGCCAGCAGCGGGACAGGGGAACTGGGAGGGACCCAGTACTTC
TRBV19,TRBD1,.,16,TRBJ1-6,CASSNRDRGRNSPLHF,TGTGCCAGTAGTAACCGGGACAGGGGGCGTAATTCACCCCTCCACTTT
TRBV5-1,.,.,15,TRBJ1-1,CASSLAGSGFTEAFF,TGCGCCAGCAGCTTGGCAGGGTCCGGGTTCACTGAAGCTTTCTTT
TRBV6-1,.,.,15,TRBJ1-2,CASSEGGIISYGYTF,TGTGCCAGCAGTGAAGGCGGCATTATCTCCTATGGCTACACCTTC
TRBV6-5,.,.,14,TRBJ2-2,CASIQSVGTGELFF,TGTGCCAGCATCCAAAGCGTTGGGACCGGGGAGCTGTTTTTT
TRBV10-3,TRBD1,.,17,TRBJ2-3,CAISDPPGQGQTDTQYF,TGTGCCATCAGTGACCCCCCGGGACAGGGGCAGACAGATACGCAGTATTTT
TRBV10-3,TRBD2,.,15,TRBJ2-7,CAISVSRGGEGEQYF,TGTGCCATCAGTGTCTCCCGGGGAGGGGAGGGCGAGCAGTACTTC
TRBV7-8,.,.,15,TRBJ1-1,CASSLAAGKNTEAFF,TGTGCCAGCAGCTTAGCGGCAGGGAAGAACACTGAAGCTTTCTTT
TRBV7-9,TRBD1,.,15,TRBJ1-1,CASSLAAGGNTEAFF,TGTGCCAGCAGCTTAGCTGCAGGGGGAAACACTGAAGCTTTCTTT
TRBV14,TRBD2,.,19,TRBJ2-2,CASSQDWVAGGTTPGELFF,TGTGCCAGCAGCCAAGATTGGGTAGCGGGGGGAACAACACCCGGGGAGCTGTTTTTT
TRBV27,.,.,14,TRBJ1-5,CASSLSANNQPQHF,TGTGCCAGCAGTTTATCAGCTAACAATCAGCCCCAGCATTTT
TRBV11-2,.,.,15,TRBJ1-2,CASSLGPGADYGYTF,TGTGCCAGCAGCTTAGGGCCGGGAGCGGACTATGGCTACACCTTC
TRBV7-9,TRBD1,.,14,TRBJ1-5,CASSLDRGNQPQHF,TGTGCCAGCAGCCTGGACAGGGGTAATCAGCCCCAGCATTTT
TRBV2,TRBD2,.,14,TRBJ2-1,CASTGTSGRYEQFF,TGTGCCAGCACCGGGACTAGCGGGCGGTATGAGCAGTTCTTC
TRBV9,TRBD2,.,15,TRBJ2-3,CASSVGGDYTDTQYF,TGTGCCAGCAGCGTAGGCGGGGACTACACAGATACGCAGTATTTT
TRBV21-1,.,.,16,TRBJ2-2,CASTSFMDRITGELFF,TGTGCCAGCACCTCCTTCATGGACAGGATCACCGGGGAGCTGTTTTTT
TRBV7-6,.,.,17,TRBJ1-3,CASSSGGGLVTGNTIYF,TGTGCCAGCAGCTCCGGTGGCGGGTTGGTCACTGGAAACACCATATATTTT
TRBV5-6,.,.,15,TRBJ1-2,CASSLALEESYGYTF,TGTGCCAGCAGCTTGGCCTTAGAGGAAAGCTATGGCTACACCTTC
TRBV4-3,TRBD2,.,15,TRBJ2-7,CASSQGTSGAYEQYF,TGCGCCAGCAGCCAAGGGACTAGCGGGGCCTACGAGCAGTACTTC
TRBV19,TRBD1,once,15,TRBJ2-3,CASRYGDRSTDTQYF,TGTGCCAGTAGGTACGGGGACAGGAGCACAGATACGCAGTATTTT
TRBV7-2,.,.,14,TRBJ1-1,CASSLVWTASEAFF,TGTGCCAGCAGCTTAGTTTGGACAGCCTCTGAAGCTTTCTTT
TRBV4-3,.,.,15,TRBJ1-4,CASRLDSGIFGKLFF,TGCGCCAGCAGGCTGGATTCAGGGATATTTGGAAAACTGTTTTTT
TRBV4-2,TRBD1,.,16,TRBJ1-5,CASSQDPGTGVQPQHF,TGTGCCAGCAGCCAGGACCCCGGGACAGGGGTCCAGCCCCAGCATTTT
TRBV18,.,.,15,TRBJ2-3,CASSPEYLSTDTQYF,TGTGCCAGCTCACCTGAGTATCTTAGCACAGATACGCAGTATTTT
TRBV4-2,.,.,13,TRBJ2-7,CASSQGGLSEQYF,TGTGCCAGCAGCCAAGGGGGGCTTTCCGAGCAGTACTTC
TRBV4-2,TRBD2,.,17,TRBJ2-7,CASSQESSGGLSYEQYF,TGTGCCAGCAGCCAAGAGTCCAGCGGGGGCCTCTCCTACGAGCAGTACTTC
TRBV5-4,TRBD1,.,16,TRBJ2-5,CASSLAWGQGQETQYF,TGTGCCAGCAGCTTGGCATGGGGACAGGGCCAAGAGACCCAGTACTTC
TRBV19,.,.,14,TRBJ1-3,CASSYGVSGNTIYF,TGTGCCAGTAGCTACGGAGTCTCTGGAAACACCATATATTTT
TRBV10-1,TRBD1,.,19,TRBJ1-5,CASRGQGAGQIKLNQPQHF,TGCGCCAGCAGGGGACAGGGGGCGGGCCAAATTAAACTTAATCAGCCCCAGCATTTT
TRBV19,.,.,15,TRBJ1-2,CASSTVTTASYGYTF,TGTGCCAGTAGTACGGTAACGACAGCGAGCTATGGCTACACCTTC
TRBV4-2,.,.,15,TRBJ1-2,CASSQPGPSVYGYTF,TGTGCCAGCAGCCAACCAGGGCCATCCGTCTATGGCTACACCTTC
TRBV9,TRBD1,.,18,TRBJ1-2,CASSVAVRTGVGNYGYTF,TGTGCCAGCAGCGTAGCGGTGCGAACAGGGGTGGGGAACTATGGCTACACCTTC
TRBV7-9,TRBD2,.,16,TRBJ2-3,CASSLVLAGGPDTQYF,TGTGCCAGCAGCTTAGTCCTAGCGGGGGGGCCGGATACGCAGTATTTT
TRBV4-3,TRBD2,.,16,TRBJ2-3,CASSQEGTSVPDTQYF,TGCGCCAGCAGCCAAGAGGGGACTAGCGTACCAGATACGCAGTATTTT
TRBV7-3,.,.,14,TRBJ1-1,CASSLIAGATEAFF,TGTGCCAGCAGCTTAATCGCGGGGGCCACTGAAGCTTTCTTT
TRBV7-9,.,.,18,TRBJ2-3,CASSLLGAVGLFADTQYF,TGTGCCAGCAGCCTCTTGGGGGCGGTCGGACTTTTCGCAGATACGCAGTATTTT
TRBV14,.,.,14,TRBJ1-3,CASSKRTSGNTIYF,TGTGCCAGCAGCAAGAGAACCTCTGGAAACACCATATATTTT